This paragraph reports one T cell receptor (beta chain). These data originate in a study of OX40 agonist ivuxolimab in advanced cancers. Profiled with immunoSEQ multiplex PCR; TCRdb holds only in-frame clones, not every one. The data hold approximately 82,000 clones, with 85% to 90% observed a single time. The receptor was derived from an adult with an advanced solid tumor such as melanoma, head and neck, liver or kidney cancer. The starting material was CD4+ or CD8+ T cells sorted from blood, obtained in a trial of the OX40 agonist ivuxolimab.

This CDR3 is CASGMNNEQFF. The CDR3 DNA follows: TGTGCCAGCGGCATGAACAATGAGCAGTTCTTC. The J gene is TRBJ2-1, the V gene TRBV7-9; D uncertain. V was clipped by 8 bases and J by 5 bases, with 7 bases between them. In germline, CDR1 is SEHNR, CDR2 FQNEAQ (reference sequence). The length of the CDR3 is 11 residues.